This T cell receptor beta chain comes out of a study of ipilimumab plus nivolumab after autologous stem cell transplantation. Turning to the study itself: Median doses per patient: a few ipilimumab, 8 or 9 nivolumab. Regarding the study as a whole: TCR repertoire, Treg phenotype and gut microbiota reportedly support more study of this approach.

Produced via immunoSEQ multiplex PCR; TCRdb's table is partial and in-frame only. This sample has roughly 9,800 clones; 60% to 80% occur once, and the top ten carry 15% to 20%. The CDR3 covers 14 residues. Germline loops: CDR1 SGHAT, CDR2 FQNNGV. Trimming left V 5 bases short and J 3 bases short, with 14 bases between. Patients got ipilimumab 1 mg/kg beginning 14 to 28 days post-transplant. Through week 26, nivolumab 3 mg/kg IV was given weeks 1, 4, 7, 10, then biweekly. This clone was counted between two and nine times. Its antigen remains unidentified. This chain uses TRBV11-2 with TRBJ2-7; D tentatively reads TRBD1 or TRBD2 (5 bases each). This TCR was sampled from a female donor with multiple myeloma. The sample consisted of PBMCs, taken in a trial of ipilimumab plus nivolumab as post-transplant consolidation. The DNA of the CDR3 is TGTGCCAGCAGCCCAGGGACCCTAGGCTACGAGCAGTACTTC. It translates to CASSPGTLGYEQYF.